This T cell receptor (beta chain) comes out of a study of metastatic and nonmetastatic thyroid tumors. Study as a whole: Comparison of repertoires was carried out across blood and tumor or nodule tissue from malignant and benign thyroid patients.

There are many counts of this clone. Its specificity is not known. The V end lost 4 bases, the J end lost 4 bases, and 10 bases lay between the germline ends. From germline, CDR1 is SGHNT and CDR2 YENEEA. This CDR3 comprises 13 residues. Whole-study findings and limits: Within blood and tumor, benign nodules reportedly had significantly lower TCR beta diversity than malignant thyroid tumors did.

The entire patient cohort was treatment-naive prior to thyroid surgery. Original analysis: A classifier for distant metastasis in papillary thyroid cancer was constructed using CDR3 differences observed across clinicopathological groups. TCRdb re-clonotyped the PCR reads via MiXCR. These V and J calls derive from TCRdb rather than the authors' analysis. The data hold around 37,000 clones, with 25% to 30% observed a single time. V is TRBV11-3 and J is TRBJ2-5, with D perhaps TRBD1 (5 bases). Sequencing was done on a sample of blood. The TCR originated in a female donor with papillary thyroid cancer or a benign thyroid nodule (not recorded which). Some clones in this sample may be carry-over from other donors' samples. The CDR3 is CASSSLRGETQYF. Written as DNA, the CDR3 is TGTGCCAGCAGCTCCTTAAGGGGAGAGACCCAGTACTTC.